This passage covers 5 T cell receptor beta chains from one sample sequenced in a study of T cell repertoires in ileal Crohn's disease. Using immunoSEQ multiplex PCR, the repertoire was profiled, and TCRdb retains in-frame clones only, with some absent. This sample has 6,500 to 9,500 clones, with 80% to 90% found just once. Sequencing was carried out using ileal tissue. Receptors were obtained from an adult with Crohn's disease.

The CDR3 reads CSVISAPTVREAHNEQFF. CDR3 nucleotide sequence: TGCAGCGTGATTAGCGCCCCAACCGTACGCGAGGCGCACAATGAGCAGTTCTTC. The genes are TRBV29-1 and TRBJ2-1; D is possibly TRBD2 (5 bases). The germline gives CDR1 SQVTM, CDR2 ANQGSEA. CDR3 length: 18 residues. The ends were cut back, 6 bases at V and 5 bases at J, with 29 bases in the middle.

The chain is built from TRBV6-5 and TRBJ1-2; TRBD1 matches at 7 bases. Losses at the gene ends were 4 bases for V and 4 bases for J; bases not matched to a gene: 6. Germline lookup yields CDR1 MNHEY and CDR2 SVGAGI. The CDR3 is 14 amino acids. This chain's CDR3 is CASSSPGTAYGYTF. Here the CDR3 DNA reads TGTGCCAGCAGTTCCCCCGGGACAGCCTATGGCTACACCTTC.

The V call is TRBV5-1, the J call TRBJ2-1, with 12 bases that match TRBD2. This CDR3 has 16 amino acids. Trimming cost V 4 bases and J 4 bases; bases outside gene matches: 6. Looked up from germline, CDR1 is SGHRS and CDR2 is YFSETQ. CDR3 in amino acids: CASSLTSGRGYNEQFF. For the CDR3, the DNA is TGCGCCAGCAGCCTGACTAGCGGGAGAGGGTACAATGAGCAGTTCTTC.

V is TRBV6-5 and J is TRBJ2-3, with a tentative D call TRBD2 (5 bases). Germline V gives CDR1 MNHEY, CDR2 SVGAGI. The CDR3 length is 15 residues. V lost 6 bases and J lost 0, with 13 bases in between. CDR3: CASRVGLLSTDTQYF. As DNA, the CDR3 is TGTGCCAGCAGGGTCGGACTCCTTAGCACAGATACGCAGTATTTT.

The V call is TRBV5-4, the J call TRBJ1-1; no reliable D call. V lost 4 bases and J lost 4, with 11 bases in between. Germline CDR1 SGHNT, CDR2 YYREEE (reference sequence). The CDR3 has 13 residues. The CDR3 DNA follows: TGTGCCAGCAGCAATGGCCTGCCCACTGAAGCTTTCTTT. Protein sequence: CASSNGLPTEAFF.